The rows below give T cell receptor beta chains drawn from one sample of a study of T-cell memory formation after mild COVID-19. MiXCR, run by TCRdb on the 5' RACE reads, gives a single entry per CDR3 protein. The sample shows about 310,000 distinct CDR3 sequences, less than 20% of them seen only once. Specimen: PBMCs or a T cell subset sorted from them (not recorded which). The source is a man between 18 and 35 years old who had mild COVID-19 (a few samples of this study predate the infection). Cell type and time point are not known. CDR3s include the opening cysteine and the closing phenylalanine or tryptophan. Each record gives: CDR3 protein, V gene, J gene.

CDR3 protein: CASSTTLAGAGDGQYF
V gene: TRBV12-3/TRBV12-4
J gene: TRBJ2-3

CDR3 protein: CASTRPGGVQQYF
V gene: TRBV7-9
J gene: TRBJ2-7

CDR3 protein: CASSQAHVPTYYGYTF
V gene: TRBV4-3
J gene: TRBJ1-2

CDR3 protein: CASSVVGSQGGADTQYF
V gene: TRBV9
J gene: TRBJ2-3

CDR3 protein: CRTGGGASDEQFF
V gene: TRBV20-1
J gene: TRBJ2-1

CDR3 protein: CASSSPKFGRGTF
V gene: TRBV5-5
J gene: TRBJ1-2

CDR3 protein: CASSLGPDLEQYF
V gene: TRBV12-3/TRBV12-4
J gene: TRBJ2-7

CDR3 protein: CASSNYRGSYNEQFF
V gene: TRBV19
J gene: TRBJ2-1

CDR3 protein: CASSQAGTGSAEAFF
V gene: TRBV3-1
J gene: TRBJ1-1

CDR3 protein: CASSPQAGVEETQYF
V gene: TRBV5-1
J gene: TRBJ2-5

CDR3 protein: CSARTGKGVLGYTF
V gene: TRBV20-1
J gene: TRBJ1-2

CDR3 protein: CASSYAGEGQFF
V gene: TRBV6-2/TRBV6-3
J gene: TRBJ2-1

CDR3 protein: CASSLLAGQPETQYF
V gene: TRBV12-3/TRBV12-4
J gene: TRBJ2-5

CDR3 protein: CASSVEGLVARRFF
V gene: TRBV9
J gene: TRBJ2-1

CDR3 protein: CASSLQGDASPLHF
V gene: TRBV5-1
J gene: TRBJ1-6

CDR3 protein: CASSMSQPQHF
V gene: TRBV21-1
J gene: TRBJ1-5

CDR3 protein: CASSLKGDSPLHF
V gene: TRBV5-1
J gene: TRBJ1-6

CDR3 protein: CASSFKAHQPGPGNTIYF
V gene: TRBV5-1
J gene: TRBJ1-3

CDR3 protein: CASGRTSGGDTGELFF
V gene: TRBV12-5
J gene: TRBJ2-2

CDR3 protein: CASSVDQAGVLETQYF
V gene: TRBV9
J gene: TRBJ2-5

CDR3 protein: CASSHGVNQPQHF
V gene: TRBV6-4
J gene: TRBJ1-5

CDR3 protein: CASSPGEGMPTDTQYF
V gene: TRBV7-9
J gene: TRBJ2-3

CDR3 protein: CASSLGPLRQVGGGELFF
V gene: TRBV7-3
J gene: TRBJ2-2

CDR3 protein: CASSRQHTGELFF
V gene: TRBV7-2
J gene: TRBJ2-2

CDR3 protein: CASSPRQGLVYGYTF
V gene: TRBV27
J gene: TRBJ1-2

CDR3 protein: CASSPGGGARLQYF
V gene: TRBV7-8
J gene: TRBJ2-3

CDR3 protein: CSARSSATKGEQFF
V gene: TRBV20-1
J gene: TRBJ2-1

CDR3 protein: CASSSRGGSGDTQYF
V gene: TRBV7-3
J gene: TRBJ2-3

CDR3 protein: CSARATSQETQYF
V gene: TRBV20-1
J gene: TRBJ2-5

CDR3 protein: CASSLAQVGSTDTQYF
V gene: TRBV12-3/TRBV12-4
J gene: TRBJ2-3

CDR3 protein: CSVLTGEVGNQPQHF
V gene: TRBV20-1
J gene: TRBJ1-5

CDR3 protein: CASSQIEDQGPNQPQHF
V gene: TRBV23-1
J gene: TRBJ1-5

CDR3 protein: CSVGVNSYEQYF
V gene: TRBV29-1
J gene: TRBJ2-7

CDR3 protein: CASHQGVLAADTQYF
V gene: TRBV5-1
J gene: TRBJ2-3

CDR3 protein: CAARGYSNQPQHF
V gene: TRBV6-6
J gene: TRBJ1-5

CDR3 protein: CASSLQRTNTGELFF
V gene: TRBV5-6
J gene: TRBJ2-2

CDR3 protein: CASSITSGRQETQYF
V gene: TRBV3-1
J gene: TRBJ2-5

CDR3 protein: CASSYWQGGTEAFF
V gene: TRBV6-5
J gene: TRBJ1-1

CDR3 protein: CASSLGVPSNYGYTF
V gene: TRBV7-9
J gene: TRBJ1-2

CDR3 protein: CASSYQGQETQYF
V gene: TRBV7-3
J gene: TRBJ2-5

CDR3 protein: CASSRQGGVGSPLHF
V gene: TRBV7-2
J gene: TRBJ1-6

CDR3 protein: CAIIGEGTLYF
V gene: TRBV10-3
J gene: TRBJ2-7

CDR3 protein: CATSRGGGVIDTQYF
V gene: TRBV15
J gene: TRBJ2-3

CDR3 protein: CATSPPRVSRNQPQHF
V gene: TRBV15
J gene: TRBJ1-5

CDR3 protein: CASSTSPLTSGGDEQFF
V gene: TRBV7-9
J gene: TRBJ2-1

CDR3 protein: CASSLGLVGNEQFF
V gene: TRBV5-1
J gene: TRBJ2-1

CDR3 protein: CASSFGMPPTDTQYF
V gene: TRBV7-2
J gene: TRBJ2-3

CDR3 protein: CASTERTASYEQYF
V gene: TRBV6-6
J gene: TRBJ2-7

CDR3 protein: CASTITGTSGFLSTDTQYF
V gene: TRBV12-3/TRBV12-4
J gene: TRBJ2-3

CDR3 protein: CATSLTSGDRELFF
V gene: TRBV4-1
J gene: TRBJ2-2

CDR3 protein: CASSLVGQGRRRAQYF
V gene: TRBV11-2
J gene: TRBJ2-3

CDR3 protein: CASSSTGASEAFF
V gene: TRBV6-1
J gene: TRBJ1-1

CDR3 protein: CASSSPIAGTQYF
V gene: TRBV12-3/TRBV12-4
J gene: TRBJ2-3